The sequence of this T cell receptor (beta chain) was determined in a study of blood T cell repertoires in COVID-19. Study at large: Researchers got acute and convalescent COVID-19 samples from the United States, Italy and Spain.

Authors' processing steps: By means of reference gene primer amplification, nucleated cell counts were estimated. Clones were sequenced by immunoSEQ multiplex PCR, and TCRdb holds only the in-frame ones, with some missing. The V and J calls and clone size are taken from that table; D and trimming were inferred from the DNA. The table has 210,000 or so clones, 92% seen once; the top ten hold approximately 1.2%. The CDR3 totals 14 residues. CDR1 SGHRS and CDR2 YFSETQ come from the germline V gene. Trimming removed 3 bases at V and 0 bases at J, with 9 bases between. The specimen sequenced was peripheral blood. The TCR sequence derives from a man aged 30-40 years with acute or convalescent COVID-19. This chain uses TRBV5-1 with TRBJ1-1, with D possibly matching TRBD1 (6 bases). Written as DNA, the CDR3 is TGCGCCAGCAGCTGGGGGACACTGAACACTGAAGCTTTCTTT. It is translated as CASSWGTLNTEAFF.